The clone carrying this TCR beta chain was seen a few times. What it recognizes is unknown. The sample belongs to a study of T-cell memory formation after mild COVID-19. Using its own MiXCR run on the 5' RACE reads, TCRdb lists one record per CDR3 protein. The table records approximately 580,000 distinct CDR3 sequences, over 20% of them present only once. Overall study findings and caveats: While clones contracting from day 15 to 85 were balanced between CD4 and CD8, later expanders leaned CD4+. The pre-infection memory compartment contained some responding clones, suggesting cross-reactive memory joined.

The TCR originated in an adult woman who had mild COVID-19 (a few samples of this study predate the infection). Cell type and time point are not known. The sample comprised PBMCs or a T cell subset sorted from them (not recorded which).

The CDR3 protein is CASSLVGGPEAFF. Written as DNA, the CDR3 is TGTGCCAGCAGTTTGGTAGGGGGTCCTGAAGCTTTCTTT. The chain combines TRBV12-3 or TRBV12-4 with TRBJ1-1; TRBD1 is a possible D gene (6 bases). This CDR3 region has 13 residues. V was clipped by 3 bases and J by 6 bases, with 11 bases between them.